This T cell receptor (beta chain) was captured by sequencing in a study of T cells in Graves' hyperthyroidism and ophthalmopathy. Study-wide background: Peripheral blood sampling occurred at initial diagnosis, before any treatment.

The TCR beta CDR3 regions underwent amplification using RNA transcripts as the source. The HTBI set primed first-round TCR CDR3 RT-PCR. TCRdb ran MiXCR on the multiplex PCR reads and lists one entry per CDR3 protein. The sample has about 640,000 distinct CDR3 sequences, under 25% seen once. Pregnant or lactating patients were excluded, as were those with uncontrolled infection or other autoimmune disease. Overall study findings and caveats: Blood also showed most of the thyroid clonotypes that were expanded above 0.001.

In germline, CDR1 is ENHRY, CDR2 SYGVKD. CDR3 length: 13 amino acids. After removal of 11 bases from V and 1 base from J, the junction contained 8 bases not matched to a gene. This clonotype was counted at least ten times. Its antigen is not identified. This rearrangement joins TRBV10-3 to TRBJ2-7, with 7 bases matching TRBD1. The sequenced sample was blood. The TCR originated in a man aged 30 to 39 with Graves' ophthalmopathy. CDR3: CAVSGQASYEQYF. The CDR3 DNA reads TGTGCCGTTTCCGGACAGGCTTCCTACGAGCAGTACTTC.